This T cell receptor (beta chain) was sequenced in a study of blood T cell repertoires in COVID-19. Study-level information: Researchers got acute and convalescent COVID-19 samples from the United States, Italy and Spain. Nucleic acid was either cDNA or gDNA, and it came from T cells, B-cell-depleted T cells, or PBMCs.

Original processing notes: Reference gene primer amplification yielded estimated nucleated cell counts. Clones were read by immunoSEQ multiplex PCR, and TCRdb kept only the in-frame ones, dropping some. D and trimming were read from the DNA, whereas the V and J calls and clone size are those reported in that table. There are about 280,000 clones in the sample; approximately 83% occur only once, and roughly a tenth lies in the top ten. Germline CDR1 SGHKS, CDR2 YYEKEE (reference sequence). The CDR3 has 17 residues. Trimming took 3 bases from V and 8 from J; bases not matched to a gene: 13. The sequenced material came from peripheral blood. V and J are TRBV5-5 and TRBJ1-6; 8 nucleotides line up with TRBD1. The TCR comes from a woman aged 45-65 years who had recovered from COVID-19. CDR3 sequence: CASSYFAGTGRDSPLHF. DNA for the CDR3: TGTGCCAGCAGCTACTTTGCGGGGACAGGCCGCGATTCACCCCTCCACTTT.